A single T cell receptor (beta chain) is shown here with its context. The CDR3 length is 14 residues. V shed 5 bases and J shed 2 bases, with 13 bases lying between them. Germline V gene data show CDR1 as ENHRY and CDR2 as SYGVKD. TCRbeta library construction was performed incorporating unique molecular identifiers. Via MiXCR, TCRdb re-called the PCR reads, giving one row per CDR3 protein. The sample holds about 540,000 distinct CDR3 sequences, 15% to 20% seen once. The source of the sample is a study of T-cell reconstitution after alpha-beta-depleted transplantation in children. The input for sequencing was PBMCs from the stem cell graft donor, taken from the stem cell graft. The chain has TRBV10-3 and TRBJ2-7, with D maybe TRBD2 (6 bases). The source is a human donor who donated a stem cell graft to a child with acute lymphoblastic leukemia. The CDR3 protein is CAISLEREAYEQYF. The DNA of the CDR3 is TGTGCCATCAGTTTAGAAAGGGAGGCCTACGAGCAGTACTTC.